This TCR beta chain came from a study of technical replicates of blood from several donors. CDR1 is SGHDT and CDR2 is YYEEEE in the germline V gene. There are 16 residues in the CDR3. V lost 0 bases to trimming and J lost 5 bases; unmatched junction nucleotides: 6. The repertoire was sequenced with immunoSEQ multiplex PCR; TCRdb's copy has only in-frame clones and lacks some. The table has fewer than 90,000 clones, 93% seen once. The clonotype comes from a human donor in good health. V usage is TRBV5-6 and J usage is TRBJ2-7, with TRBD2 identical over 12 bases. Sequencing was performed on T cells isolated from PBMCs. CDR3 amino acids: CASSLEPSGGAHEQYF. In DNA form, the CDR3 reads TGTGCCAGCAGCTTGGAGCCTAGCGGGGGGGCCCACGAGCAGTACTTC.